Below, one T cell receptor (beta chain) is given with its context. The sample originates from a study of neurological immune-mediated disorders. This CDR3 region has 14 residues. Trimming at V came to 3 bases and at J to 3 bases, leaving 3 bases not matched to a gene. Per the germline V gene, CDR1 is MNHEY and CDR2 is SVGEGT. A single record per CDR3 protein comes from TCRdb applying MiXCR to the 5' RACE reads. The sample includes about 58,000 distinct CDR3 sequences, 3% to 4% of them seen just once. The receptor was derived from a woman in her sixties or seventies with multiple sclerosis. Sequences were obtained from PBMCs. The V call is TRBV6-2 or TRBV6-3, the J call TRBJ2-7; 9 nucleotides agree with TRBD1. CDR3 bases: TGTGCCAGCAGTTATACAGGGGGCGTCTACGAGCAGTACTTC. It translates to CASSYTGGVYEQYF.